This is a list of T cell receptor beta chains from one sample in a study of shared clonotypes between healthy human individuals. Profiling relied on immunoSEQ multiplex PCR, and the TCRdb table lists in-frame clones only, not all of them. The table shows over 2 million clones, with 85% to 95% occurring only once. Sequences were obtained from naive CD4+ T cells from PBMCs. All receptors derive from a man between 18 and 35 years old in good health. Some clones in this sample may be carry-over from other donors' samples. CDR3s include the opening cysteine and the closing phenylalanine or tryptophan. Each record gives: V gene, D gene, CDR3 length, clone size, J gene, CDR3 protein, CDR3 DNA. A D gene is named only where the DNA matches it firmly. The size entry is marked missing in some rows and otherwise reads once, few, many or a size class.

V: TRBV18
D: NA
length: 12
size: NA
J: TRBJ2-7
CDR3: CASSPVTGEQYF
DNA: TGTGCCAGCTCACCCGTGACGGGCGAGCAGTACTTC

V: TRBV29-1
D: NA
length: 13
size: NA
J: TRBJ1-2
CDR3: CSVPHRANYGYTF
DNA: TGCAGCGTGCCCCACAGGGCTAACTATGGCTACACCTTC

V: TRBV5-1
D: TRBD2
length: 15
size: NA
J: TRBJ2-3
CDR3: CASSRGGRETDTQYF
DNA: TGCGCCAGCAGCCGGGGCGGGCGGGAGACGGATACGCAGTATTTT

V: TRBV21-1
D: NA
length: 19
size: NA
J: TRBJ2-4
CDR3: CASSKVLREDSIALYIQYF
DNA: TGTGCCAGCAGCAAAGTTTTGAGGGAAGACAGTATCGCCCTCTACATTCAGTACTTC

V: TRBV9
D: NA
length: 13
size: once
J: TRBJ2-2
CDR3: CASSRTTAGELFF
DNA: TGTGCCAGCAGCCGGACTACGGCCGGGGAGCTGTTTTTT

V: TRBV30
D: NA
length: 16
size: NA
J: TRBJ1-5
CDR3: CAWSVRTRQDLGAQHF
DNA: TGTGCCTGGAGTGTAAGGACCCGGCAGGACCTCGGAGCCCAGCATTTT

V: TRBV6-5
D: NA
length: 15
size: NA
J: TRBJ2-7
CDR3: CASSYPARGIYEQYF
DNA: TGTGCCAGCAGTTACCCCGCGAGGGGTATCTACGAGCAGTACTTC

V: TRBV6-6
D: TRBD1
length: 14
size: NA
J: TRBJ1-2
CDR3: CASSGGQGTIGYTF
DNA: TGTGCCAGCAGCGGTGGACAGGGGACGATTGGCTACACCTTC

V: TRBV6-5
D: NA
length: 13
size: NA
J: TRBJ1-2
CDR3: CASRLGTGYGYTF
DNA: TGTGCCAGCAGATTGGGTACGGGGTATGGCTACACCTTC

V: TRBV30
D: NA
length: 14
size: NA
J: TRBJ2-3
CDR3: CAWIAKRGTDTQYF
DNA: TGTGCCTGGATCGCCAAGCGGGGCACAGATACGCAGTATTTT

V: TRBV7-2
D: NA
length: 14
size: NA
J: TRBJ1-5
CDR3: CASSLVAANQPQHF
DNA: TGTGCCAGCAGCTTAGTGGCAGCGAATCAGCCCCAGCATTTT

V: TRBV7-9
D: NA
length: 15
size: NA
J: TRBJ1-2
CDR3: CASSLAVAGVVGYTF
DNA: TGTGCCAGCAGCTTGGCGGTCGCAGGGGTCGTTGGCTACACCTTC

V: TRBV5-4
D: NA
length: 16
size: once
J: TRBJ2-3
CDR3: CASSLEGGGPADTQYF
DNA: TGTGCCAGCAGCTTGGAAGGGGGAGGGCCCGCAGATACGCAGTATTTT

V: TRBV6-1
D: TRBD2
length: 15
size: once
J: TRBJ2-3
CDR3: CASSDSSGRADTQYF
DNA: TGTGCCAGCAGTGACTCGAGCGGGAGGGCTGATACGCAGTATTTT

V: TRBV27
D: TRBD1
length: 14
size: once
J: TRBJ1-1
CDR3: CASRGDRGRTEAFF
DNA: TGTGCCAGCAGGGGGGACAGGGGGCGGACTGAAGCTTTCTTT

V: TRBV2
D: NA
length: 16
size: NA
J: TRBJ2-6
CDR3: CASWDLLPSGANVLTF
DNA: TGTGCCAGCTGGGATTTATTACCCTCTGGGGCCAACGTCCTGACTTTC

V: TRBV5-1
D: NA
length: 16
size: NA
J: TRBJ2-7
CDR3: CASSSGDLRGKYEQYF
DNA: TGCGCCAGCAGCTCTGGGGACCTCCGGGGCAAGTACGAGCAGTACTTC

V: TRBV7-3
D: TRBD1
length: 15
size: NA
J: TRBJ2-1
CDR3: CASSREGQGAVEQFF
DNA: TGTGCCAGCAGCCGTGAGGGGCAGGGGGCTGTTGAGCAGTTCTTC

V: TRBV18
D: NA
length: 15
size: NA
J: TRBJ2-7
CDR3: CASSPSPGLRYEQYF
DNA: TGTGCCAGCTCACCGTCACCGGGACTTCGCTACGAGCAGTACTTC

V: TRBV28
D: NA
length: 15
size: NA
J: TRBJ2-7
CDR3: CASTLGASGSYEQYF
DNA: TGTGCCAGCACCCTGGGGGCTAGCGGATCCTACGAGCAGTACTTC

V: TRBV19
D: TRBD1
length: 15
size: NA
J: TRBJ1-2
CDR3: CASRDRGSRVDGYTF
DNA: TGTGCCAGTAGGGACAGGGGGTCAAGGGTTGATGGCTACACCTTC

V: TRBV5-1
D: TRBD1
length: 14
size: few
J: TRBJ1-5
CDR3: CASSLTGGNQPQHF
DNA: TGCGCCAGCAGCTTGACAGGGGGCAATCAGCCCCAGCATTTT

V: TRBV6-5
D: NA
length: 16
size: NA
J: TRBJ1-6
CDR3: CASSYYRGPDNSPLHF
DNA: TGTGCCAGCAGTTACTACCGGGGCCCCGATAATTCACCCCTCCACTTT

V: TRBV18
D: TRBD1
length: 15
size: NA
J: TRBJ2-7
CDR3: CASSPRTGATDEQYF
DNA: TGTGCCAGCTCACCGCGGACAGGGGCCACCGACGAGCAGTACTTC

V: TRBV6-4
D: NA
length: 14
size: NA
J: TRBJ1-2
CDR3: CASSPGIHNYGYTF
DNA: TGTGCCAGCAGTCCAGGGATCCATAACTATGGCTACACCTTC

V: TRBV6-5
D: TRBD1
length: 16
size: few
J: TRBJ1-5
CDR3: CASSFAGGGSNQPQHF
DNA: TGTGCCAGCAGTTTCGCAGGGGGCGGGAGCAATCAGCCCCAGCATTTT

V: TRBV5-4
D: TRBD1
length: 17
size: NA
J: TRBJ2-2
CDR3: CASRQTQGAGNTGELFF
DNA: TGTGCCAGCAGACAAACTCAGGGGGCGGGGAACACCGGGGAGCTGTTTTTT

V: TRBV6-5
D: TRBD1
length: 16
size: few
J: TRBJ2-7
CDR3: CASSYRTTGGEYEQYF
DNA: TGTGCCAGCAGTTACCGGACGACAGGGGGCGAGTACGAGCAGTACTTC

V: TRBV7-2
D: NA
length: 11
size: NA
J: TRBJ2-1
CDR3: CASSAYNEQFF
DNA: TGTGCCAGCAGCGCATACAATGAGCAGTTCTTC

V: TRBV7-3
D: NA
length: 15
size: NA
J: TRBJ2-6
CDR3: CASSLEGTGANVLTF
DNA: TGTGCCAGCAGCTTAGAGGGGACTGGGGCCAACGTCCTGACTTTC

V: TRBV7-6
D: TRBD2
length: 18
size: NA
J: TRBJ2-2
CDR3: CASSHSPGTSGSKRELFF
DNA: TGTGCCAGCAGCCACTCACCCGGGACTAGCGGGAGCAAACGGGAGCTGTTTTTT

V: TRBV7-3
D: NA
length: 12
size: NA
J: TRBJ1-5
CDR3: CASSLSNQPQHF
DNA: TGTGCCAGCAGCTTAAGCAATCAGCCCCAGCATTTT

V: TRBV7-9
D: TRBD2
length: 16
size: NA
J: TRBJ2-1
CDR3: CASSTRTSLSLDEQFF
DNA: TGTGCCAGCAGCACCCGGACTAGCCTTTCCCTAGATGAGCAGTTCTTC

V: TRBV29-1
D: NA
length: 13
size: NA
J: TRBJ2-4
CDR3: CSVGSLAKNIQYF
DNA: TGCAGCGTTGGGAGCCTAGCCAAAAACATTCAGTACTTC

V: TRBV9
D: NA
length: 15
size: NA
J: TRBJ1-1
CDR3: CASSGPGTTNTEAFF
DNA: TGTGCCAGCAGCGGCCCCGGGACCACGAACACTGAAGCTTTCTTT

V: TRBV5-6
D: NA
length: 13
size: NA
J: TRBJ2-7
CDR3: CASSSWMAYEQYF
DNA: TGTGCCAGCAGCTCCTGGATGGCCTACGAGCAGTACTTC

V: TRBV7-7
D: TRBD2
length: 15
size: NA
J: TRBJ2-5
CDR3: CASSLGLAERGTQYF
DNA: TGTGCCAGCAGCTTAGGGCTAGCGGAGCGCGGGACCCAGTACTTC

V: TRBV5-1
D: NA
length: 13
size: NA
J: TRBJ2-1
CDR3: CASSLVLSAEAVF
DNA: TGCGCCAGCAGCTTGGTTTTGTCCGCGGAAGCGGTCTTC

V: TRBV12-5
D: NA
length: 12
size: NA
J: TRBJ2-3
CDR3: CASGPGEDTQYF
DNA: TGTGCTAGTGGCCCGGGGGAAGATACGCAGTATTTT

V: TRBV18
D: TRBD1
length: 16
size: NA
J: TRBJ1-3
CDR3: CASSPSGTVLGNTIYF
DNA: TGTGCCAGCTCACCCTCCGGGACAGTTTTAGGAAACACCATATATTTT

V: TRBV11-2
D: TRBD1
length: 14
size: NA
J: TRBJ2-7
CDR3: CASSLVTGGHEQYF
DNA: TGTGCCAGCAGCTTGGTGACAGGGGGTCACGAGCAGTACTTC

V: TRBV7-2
D: NA
length: 12
size: NA
J: TRBJ1-5
CDR3: CASSLYQQPQHF
DNA: TGTGCCAGCAGCTTATACCAACAGCCCCAGCATTTT

V: TRBV6-1
D: TRBD2
length: 17
size: NA
J: TRBJ2-3
CDR3: CASSEGRTSGITDTQYF
DNA: TGTGCCAGCAGTGAAGGGAGGACTAGCGGGATCACAGATACGCAGTATTTT

V: TRBV9
D: NA
length: 15
size: NA
J: TRBJ1-4
CDR3: CASSVEAGPSEKLFF
DNA: TGTGCCAGCAGCGTAGAAGCAGGACCCTCTGAAAAACTGTTTTTT

V: TRBV27
D: NA
length: 11
size: NA
J: TRBJ2-5
CDR3: CASMLGETQYF
DNA: TGTGCCAGCATGTTGGGAGAGACCCAGTACTTC

V: TRBV6-6
D: NA
length: 14
size: NA
J: TRBJ2-5
CDR3: CASSYLGGLQTQYF
DNA: TGTGCCAGCAGTTACTTAGGGGGATTGCAGACCCAGTACTTC

V: TRBV5-5
D: NA
length: 16
size: NA
J: TRBJ1-5
CDR3: CASSLRSSVDNQPQHF
DNA: TGTGCCAGCAGCTTGCGATCGAGCGTTGACAATCAGCCCCAGCATTTT

V: TRBV27
D: NA
length: 16
size: NA
J: TRBJ1-4
CDR3: CASSLLARESNEKLFF
DNA: TGTGCCAGCAGTTTACTTGCGCGGGAGTCTAATGAAAAACTGTTTTTT

V: TRBV28
D: NA
length: 16
size: NA
J: TRBJ2-3
CDR3: CASSSTAGNLWDTQYF
DNA: TGTGCCAGCAGTTCAACGGCGGGAAACCTATGGGATACGCAGTATTTT

V: TRBV7-2
D: TRBD1
length: 14
size: once
J: TRBJ2-5
CDR3: CASSSDRGQETQYF
DNA: TGTGCCAGCAGCTCGGACAGGGGACAAGAGACCCAGTACTTC

V: TRBV6-5
D: TRBD2
length: 14
size: NA
J: TRBJ2-7
CDR3: CASSYGGRAQEQYF
DNA: TGTGCCAGCAGTTATGGCGGGAGGGCCCAAGAGCAGTACTTC

V: TRBV9
D: NA
length: 16
size: NA
J: TRBJ1-3
CDR3: CASSPPSGIAGNTIYF
DNA: TGTGCCAGCAGCCCCCCGAGCGGGATCGCTGGAAACACCATATATTTT

V: TRBV4-3
D: TRBD1
length: 13
size: NA
J: TRBJ2-7
CDR3: CASSRDRTYEQYF
DNA: TGCGCCAGCAGCCGGGACAGGACCTACGAGCAGTACTTC